These 22 T cell receptor beta chains were sequenced from one sample in a study of blood T cell repertoires in COVID-19. Sequencing used immunoSEQ multiplex PCR; TCRdb keeps in-frame clones, though not all of them. Here the sample spans a few hundred thousand clones, around 87% being singletons. What was sequenced was peripheral blood. The receptors stem from a woman aged 50 to 60 with active or convalescent COVID-19.

This clone has only a few counts. The genes are TRBV18 and TRBJ1-2, with 7 bases identical to TRBD1. The J segment lost 4 bases and the V segment lost 0 bases, leaving 5 bases of the junction unmatched. CDR3 size: 15 residues. CDR1 and CDR2 (germline): KGHSH, LQKENI. The CDR3 loop reads CASSPPKQGSYGYTF. The CDR3 DNA follows: TGTGCCAGCTCACCACCAAAACAGGGGAGCTATGGCTACACCTTC.

The gene calls are TRBV5-1 and TRBJ2-7; maybe TRBD2 (5 bases). Looked up from germline, CDR1 is SGHRS and CDR2 is YFSETQ. Trimming left V 5 bases short and J 5 bases short, with 14 bases between. This CDR3 comprises 13 residues. CDR3 DNA: TGCGCCAGCAGAGGGTCGGGGAGTGACGAGCAGTACTTC. As protein: CASRGSGSDEQYF.

Of note for this clone: The sample holds other DNA sequences that translate to the same CDR3. CDR3 in amino acids: CASSYGQSYGYTF. In nucleotides, the CDR3 is TGTGCCAGCAGTTATGGGCAGAGCTATGGCTACACCTTC. The chain couples TRBV6-5 to TRBJ1-2; D gene ambiguous. Germline CDR1 is MNHEY and CDR2 is SVGAGI. Trimming stripped 3 bases from V and 4 bases from J, with 9 bases between. The length of the CDR3 is 13 residues.

The chain links TRBV6-6 to TRBJ2-7, with a tentative D call TRBD1 (6 bases). The CDR3 loop spans 13 amino acids. Germline V gene lookup returns CDR1 MNHNY and CDR2 SVGAGI (reference sequence). Trimming pared 8 bases from V and 7 bases from J, leaving 18 bases between. CDR3: CASSLTGLWEQYF. CDR3 sequence (DNA): TGTGCCAGCTCCTTGACAGGCCTGTGGGAGCAGTACTTC.

This chain links TRBV3-1 (or the pseudogene TRBV3-2) with TRBJ1-6; TRBD1 agrees at 7 bases. From germline, CDR1 is LGHDT and CDR2 YNNKEL (reference sequence). After removal of 0 bases from V and 5 bases from J, the junction contained 22 bases not matched to a gene. CDR3 length equals 22 residues. The CDR3 is CASSQDFSVAGTALNHNSPLHF. The CDR3 region has the DNA TGTGCCAGCAGCCAAGACTTTTCGGTGGCCGGGACAGCCCTTAACCATAATTCACCCCTCCACTTT.

The gene calls are TRBV7-2 and TRBJ2-3; no definite D call. The CDR3 extends over 13 amino acids. Trimming shortened V by 5 bases and J by 3 bases, and 9 bases separated the two germline ends. CDR1 and CDR2 (germline): SGHTA, FQGNSA. CDR3 protein: CASSRRATDTQYF. The CDR3 coding sequence is TGTGCCAGCAGCCGGAGAGCTACAGATACGCAGTATTTT.

The rearrangement uses TRBV6-4 and TRBJ1-2; D call uncertain. Between the trimmed V and J ends, which lost 2 bases and 10 bases, there was a span of 8 bases. The CDR3 consists of 11 residues. Germline CDR1 reads MRHNA; CDR2 reads SNTAGT. CDR3 residues: CASSDGLNYTF. For the CDR3, the DNA is TGTGCCAGCAGTGACGGCCTTAACTACACCTTC.

The V gene is TRBV5-1, the J gene TRBJ2-3; 11 bases agree with TRBD2. The ends lost 0 bases at V and 5 bases at J; junction bases unmatched: 2. The CDR3 is 15 residues long. Germline CDR1 SGHRS, CDR2 YFSETQ. The CDR3 nucleotides are TGCGCCAGCAGCTTGGGACTAGCGGGAATAGATACGCAGTATTTT. Protein: CASSLGLAGIDTQYF.

This clone turned up a few times. The chain uses TRBV5-1 and TRBJ1-3; the match to TRBD1 covers 12 bases. The germline CDR1 and CDR2 sequences are SGHRS and YFSETQ. This CDR3 is built from 17 residues. V lost 5 bases, J lost 4 bases, and 10 bases stayed unmatched. The CDR3 spells CASRTGTGGAAGNTIYF. The CDR3 DNA follows: TGCGCCAGCAGGACCGGGACAGGGGGCGCCGCGGGAAACACCATATATTTT.

This clone has only a few counts. This chain joins TRBV6-1 and TRBJ1-5, with D hard to call. V lost 0 bases and J lost 3, with 15 bases in between. Germline assignment: CDR1 MNHNS and CDR2 SASEGT. The CDR3 is 17 residues long. In DNA, the CDR3 is TGTGCCAGCAGTGAAGCGCTTGTCCAGGTTATCAATCAGCCCCAGCATTTT. This gives the protein CASSEALVQVINQPQHF.

The chain uses TRBV28 and TRBJ2-7, with 8 bases aligning to TRBD1. V lost 7 bases, J lost 5 bases, and 10 bases stayed unmatched. CDR3 length equals 14 residues. CDR1 and CDR2 (germline): MDHEN, SYDVKM. The DNA for the CDR3 is TGTGCCAGCAAAGGACAGGGAGTAGTCCACGAGCAGTACTTC. It encodes CASKGQGVVHEQYF.

This clone was recorded a few times. Different DNA sequences within this sample yield the same CDR3. This rearrangement joins TRBV3-1 (or the pseudogene TRBV3-2) to TRBJ2-5; 8 nucleotides match TRBD2. The CDR3 consists of 15 residues. The junction had 4 bases not matched to a gene; V was cut back by 0 bases and J by 4 bases. CDR1 is LGHDT and CDR2 is YNNKEL in the germline V gene (reference sequence). The CDR3 loop is CASSQDRLAGETQYF. CDR3 DNA: TGTGCCAGCAGCCAAGATAGGCTAGCGGGAGAGACCCAGTACTTC.

This clone was observed a single time. The rearrangement uses TRBV5-1 and TRBJ2-2, with 8 nucleotides matching TRBD1. CDR3 length: 13 amino acids. V was clipped by 7 bases and J by 5 bases; unmatched bases: 4. Germline V gives CDR1 SGHRS, CDR2 YFSETQ. CDR3 DNA sequence: TGCGCCAGCGACAGGGGCGGGACCGGGGAGCTGTTTTTT. Translation gives CASDRGGTGELFF.

V is TRBV9 and J is TRBJ1-2, with TRBD1 identical over 7 bases. Germline CDR1 reads SGDLS; CDR2 reads YYNGEE. Germline trimming cut 4 bases from V and 3 bases from J; bases unmatched to any gene: 15. The CDR3 is 17 amino acids. The CDR3 is CASSLRAFQGVDYGYTF. As DNA, the CDR3 is TGTGCCAGCAGCCTAAGGGCCTTCCAGGGGGTTGACTATGGCTACACCTTC.

V gene TRBV5-1 combines with J gene TRBJ2-2; the match to TRBD1 covers 9 bases. The CDR3 has 16 amino acids. Trimming took 4 bases from V and 4 from J; bases not matched to a gene: 8. Looked up from germline, CDR1 is SGHRS and CDR2 is YFSETQ. The CDR3 loop is CASSKSGTGLTGELFF. CDR3 DNA sequence: TGCGCCAGCAGCAAATCCGGGACAGGGCTCACCGGGGAGCTGTTTTTT.

V is TRBV5-8 and J is TRBJ2-7; maybe TRBD1 (7 bases). The CDR3 has 15 residues. Trimming took off 1 base at V and 6 bases at J, with 17 bases between the two ends. CDR1 and CDR2 from the germline V gene are SGHTS and YDEGEE. CDR3 residues: CASSLQGGYVVEQYF. DNA for the CDR3: TGTGCCAGCAGCTTGCAGGGGGGCTATGTGGTCGAGCAGTACTTC.

The chain recombines TRBV3-1 (or the pseudogene TRBV3-2) with TRBJ2-3, with 7 nucleotides matching TRBD1. Losses at the gene ends were 4 bases for V and 6 bases for J; bases not matched to a gene: 7. The CDR3 runs to 14 residues. Germline CDR1 is LGHDT and CDR2 is YNNKEL (reference sequence). CDR3 nucleotide sequence: TGTGCCAGCAGCCTACGACAGGGTACGGATACGCAGTATTTT. Residues: CASSLRQGTDTQYF.

The CDR3 DNA sequence: TGTGCCAGCAGCACCGGGACTAGCGGGAGTCCGAGGAAGACCCAGTACTTC. Its protein is CASSTGTSGSPRKTQYF. V usage is TRBV5-4 and J usage is TRBJ2-5; 14 nucleotides align to TRBD2. CDR1 and CDR2 from the germline V gene are SGHNT and YYREEE (reference sequence). Losses at the gene ends were 4 bases for V and 6 bases for J; bases not matched to a gene: 11. The CDR3 spans 17 residues.

The chain has TRBV5-1 and TRBJ1-1; D is unclear. V gave up 5 bases and J gave up 3 bases, with 11 bases separating them. In germline, CDR1 is SGHRS, CDR2 YFSETQ. The CDR3 contains 13 residues. The CDR3 protein is CASRSQWDTEAFF. CDR3 DNA sequence: TGCGCCAGCAGGTCACAGTGGGACACTGAAGCTTTCTTT.

In its sample, this clone was seen a few times. The rearrangement joins TRBV30 to TRBJ2-7; D unclear. The germline V gene has CDR1 GTSNPN and CDR2 SVGIG (reference sequence). This CDR3 is 17 amino acids long. V lost 4 bases and J 4 bases, leaving 26 bases between the germline ends. The CDR3 loop is CAWTSSRLVGLGYEQYF. CDR3 in DNA: TGTGCCTGGACATCCTCGAGGCTAGTCGGTCTTGGGTACGAGCAGTACTTC.

The chain has TRBV6-5 and TRBJ1-6; TRBD1 matches 8 bases. V lost 7 bases to trimming and J lost 14 bases; unmatched junction nucleotides: 7. CDR3 length: 12 amino acids. The V gene's germline CDR1 is MNHEY and CDR2 SVGAGI. DNA of the CDR3: TGTGCCAGCACCGGACAGGGTCAAGCCCTCCACTTT. Its protein product is CASTGQGQALHF.

V and J are TRBV7-9 and TRBJ2-3, with D unclear. Trimming pared 2 bases from V and 0 bases from J, leaving 12 bases between. The CDR3 length is 16 residues. The V gene's germline CDR1 is SEHNR and CDR2 FQNEAQ (reference sequence). This chain's CDR3 is CASSLPSSISTDTQYF. In DNA, the CDR3 is TGTGCCAGCAGCTTACCCTCTTCTATTAGCACAGATACGCAGTATTTT.